This entry lists 21 T cell receptor beta chains sequenced from one sample in a study of blood T cell repertoires in COVID-19. Libraries were prepared by immunoSEQ multiplex PCR; TCRdb keeps only in-frame clonotypes and omits some of them. The profile covers over 45,000 clones, with around nine tenths appearing a single time and roughly a quarter taken by the ten largest. The sample taken for sequencing was peripheral blood. These receptors originate from a woman of 80 years or more with acute or convalescent COVID-19.

The chain has TRBV6-5 and TRBJ1-6; 7 bases line up with TRBD1. In germline, CDR1 is MNHEY, CDR2 SVGAGI. Trimming at V came to 7 bases and at J to 6 bases, leaving 6 bases not matched to a gene. The CDR3 has 14 residues. The CDR3 DNA sequence: TGTGCCAGCACCATACGACAGGGTAATTCACCCCTCCACTTT. It yields the protein CASTIRQGNSPLHF.

The chain uses TRBV28 and TRBJ2-3; D gene ambiguous. V was trimmed by 5 bases and J by 2 bases, leaving 5 bases between them. Germline CDR1 is MDHEN and CDR2 is SYDVKM. The CDR3 has 12 residues. The CDR3 sequence is CASSPNTDTQYF. For the CDR3, the DNA is TGTGCCAGCAGTCCAAACACAGATACGCAGTATTTT.

In this sample, this clone turned up a few times. The rearrangement links TRBV9 to TRBJ1-1; 7 bases match TRBD1. The CDR3 length is 16 residues. Trimming at V came to 4 bases and at J to 2 bases, leaving 11 bases not matched to a gene. Germline CDR1 and CDR2: SGDLS and YYNGEE. CDR3 in amino acids: CASSPTSGGGNTEAFF. DNA of the CDR3: TGTGCCAGCAGCCCCACCTCGGGAGGGGGCAACACTGAAGCTTTCTTT.

The J gene is TRBJ1-5, the V gene TRBV19; TRBD1 aligns across 9 bases. CDR1 LNHDA and CDR2 SQIVND come from the germline V gene (reference sequence). The CDR3 is made up of 16 amino acids. V dropped 6 bases and J dropped 3; count of bases not matched to a gene: 9. As DNA, the CDR3 is TGTGCCAGTAGGCCACCACAGGGGGCCTTCAATCAGCCCCAGCATTTT. Encoded protein: CASRPPQGAFNQPQHF.

This rearrangement joins TRBV5-5 to TRBJ2-5, with 9 bases matching TRBD2. The CDR3 runs to 14 residues. Germline CDR1 reads SGHKS; CDR2 reads YYEKEE (reference sequence). Trimming took 5 bases from V and 5 from J; bases not matched to a gene: 7. The CDR3 DNA follows: TGTGCCAGCAGTCGGCGGGGGGGATCGGAGACCCAGTACTTC. It translates to CASSRRGGSETQYF.

This clone was recorded a few times. The DNA for the CDR3 is TGTGCCAGCAGCTCAGGAGGGCTCCACAATCAGCCCCAGCATTTT. It encodes CASSSGGLHNQPQHF. The rearrangement joins TRBV11-2 to TRBJ1-5; no reliable D call. The CDR3 extends over 15 amino acids. The germline V and J ends were trimmed by 4 bases and 3 bases, with 13 bases remaining between them. CDR1 is SGHAT and CDR2 is FQNNGV in the germline V gene.

V and J are TRBV2 and TRBJ2-1; 7 nucleotides line up with TRBD2. Losses at the gene ends were 3 bases for V and 8 bases for J; bases not matched to a gene: 10. CDR1 and CDR2 (germline): SNHLY, FYNNEI. The CDR3 spans 15 residues. CDR3 sequence reads: CASSDSGRGTDEQFF. In DNA, the CDR3 is TGTGCCAGCAGTGACTCGGGGCGGGGGACTGATGAGCAGTTCTTC.

A note on this clone: Relative to the germline gene, one junction end is altered; a read error may explain this. The CDR3 DNA sequence: TGTGCCAGTAGGACAGGCAAGGGAAACAGTGAAGCTTTCTTT. Residues: CASRTGKGNSEAFF. J is TRBJ1-1 and V is TRBV19, with D possibly TRBD1 on 6 matching bases. CDR1 is LNHDA, CDR2 SQIVND, per germline (reference sequence). The CDR3 loop spans 14 amino acids. Full variable domain (missing parts from reference TRBV19 and TRBJ1-1): DGGITQSPKYLFRKEGQNVTLSCEQNLNHDAMYWYRQDPGQGLRLIYYSQIVNDFQKGDIAEGYSVSREKKESFPLTVTSAQKNPTAFYLCASRTGKGNSEAFFGQGTRLTVV.

The V and J genes are TRBV28 and TRBJ1-5; D uncertain. Trimming took off 2 bases at V and 5 bases at J, with 13 bases between the two ends. The germline CDR1 and CDR2 sequences are MDHEN and SYDVKM. The CDR3 has 15 residues. CDR3 region: CASSLVGLRDQPQHF. CDR3 sequence (DNA): TGTGCCAGCAGTTTAGTTGGTTTGAGGGATCAGCCCCAGCATTTT.

V usage is TRBV11-2 and J usage is TRBJ2-7, with a possible D match to TRBD1 (5 bases). The CDR3 consists of 12 residues. Germline V lookup: CDR1 SGHAT, CDR2 FQNNGV. Trimming shortened V by 6 bases and J by 3 bases, and 9 bases separated the two germline ends. DNA of the CDR3: TGTGCCAGCAGAGGGGCCGTCTACGAGCAGTACTTC. This sequence encodes CASRGAVYEQYF.

This clone was counted only a few times. This rearrangement joins TRBV7-9 to TRBJ2-1, with 7 nucleotides matching TRBD1. J lost 6 bases, V lost 2 bases, and 13 bases had no gene match. Per the germline V gene, CDR1 is SEHNR and CDR2 is FQNEAQ (reference sequence). The CDR3 consists of 17 residues. CDR3 sequence (DNA): TGTGCCAGCAGCTTAAAGCCTGTCCCGGGACAGCCCAATGAGCAGTTCTTC. Translating gives CASSLKPVPGQPNEQFF.

The rearrangement joins TRBV19 to TRBJ2-1; 7 nucleotides line up with TRBD2. CDR3 length: 16 residues. After removal of 5 bases from V and 8 bases from J, the junction contained 15 bases not matched to a gene. Looked up from germline, CDR1 is LNHDA and CDR2 is SQIVND (reference sequence). The CDR3 protein is CASSQLTASGYDEQFF. CDR3 bases: TGTGCCAGTAGTCAGTTGACGGCTAGCGGTTATGATGAGCAGTTCTTC.

The V and J genes are TRBV5-1 and TRBJ2-1; D gene ambiguous. The V gene lost 3 bases and the J gene lost 8 bases, with 9 bases spanning the gap. The length of the CDR3 is 12 residues. The V gene's germline CDR1 is SGHRS and CDR2 YFSETQ. The CDR3: CASSSGRDEQFF. The CDR3 bases are TGCGCCAGCAGCTCCGGTCGCGATGAGCAGTTCTTC.

The V gene is TRBV3-1 (or the pseudogene TRBV3-2), the J gene TRBJ2-3; 10 bases match TRBD2. This CDR3 has 15 amino acids. Looked up from germline, CDR1 is LGHDT and CDR2 is YNNKEL (reference sequence). V was pared by 4 bases and J by 4 bases, with 5 bases of the junction left unmatched. The CDR3: CASSRSGGAADTQYF. CDR3 in DNA: TGTGCCAGCAGCCGGAGCGGGGGGGCGGCAGATACGCAGTATTTT.

The rearrangement links TRBV19 to TRBJ2-5; a weak D match, TRBD1 (6 bases). Looked up from germline, CDR1 is LNHDA and CDR2 is SQIVND (reference sequence). The length of the CDR3 is 13 residues. Trimming shortened V by 3 bases and J by 6 bases, and 11 bases separated the two germline ends. This chain's CDR3 is CASSMQGTKTQYF. The CDR3 DNA reads TGTGCCAGTAGTATGCAGGGGACGAAGACCCAGTACTTC. The full variable domain, with the rest looked up from reference TRBV19 and TRBJ2-5, is DGGITQSPKYLFRKEGQNVTLSCEQNLNHDAMYWYRQDPGQGLRLIYYSQIVNDFQKGDIAEGYSVSREKKESFPLTVTSAQKNPTAFYLCASSMQGTKTQYFGPGTRLLVL.

This clone was seen once. The genes are TRBV18 and TRBJ2-3, with a weak D call TRBD2 (6 bases). In germline, CDR1 is KGHSH, CDR2 LQKENI. V was cut by 5 bases and J by 1 base, with 13 bases left in between. CDR3 length equals 15 residues. This CDR3 is CASSSGLAGTDTQYF. CDR3 in DNA: TGTGCCAGCTCATCGGGACTTGCCGGCACAGATACGCAGTATTTT.

The V and J genes are TRBV14 and TRBJ2-2, with 10 bases fitting TRBD1. V lost 4 bases to trimming and J lost 4 bases; unmatched junction nucleotides: 3. This CDR3 comprises 15 residues. The germline V gene has CDR1 SGHDN and CDR2 FVKESK. CDR3 amino acids: CASSLRTGGTGELFF. The DNA of the CDR3 is TGTGCCAGCAGCCTAAGGACAGGGGGCACCGGGGAGCTGTTTTTT. The complete variable domain, with remaining parts taken from reference TRBV14 and TRBJ2-2, reads EAGVTQFPSHSVIEKGQTVTLRCDPISGHDNLYWYRRVMGKEIKFLLHFVKESKQDESGMPNNRFLAERTGGTYSTLKVQPAELEDSGVYFCASSLRTGGTGELFFGEGSRLTVL.

CDR3 sequence reads: CASSVGTDQPQHF. The CDR3 DNA follows: TGTGCCAGCTCAGTAGGGACTGATCAGCCCCAGCATTTT. The chain recombines TRBV18 with TRBJ1-5; TRBD1 might be the D (5 bases). CDR3 length equals 13 residues. Trimming pared 5 bases from V and 5 bases from J, leaving 10 bases between. The V gene's germline CDR1 is KGHSH and CDR2 LQKENI.

The CDR3 DNA sequence: TGTGCCATCAGTGAAGCGGGGGATGGGGAGACCCAGTACTTC. It translates to CAISEAGDGETQYF. The chain uses TRBV10-3 and TRBJ2-5; 8 bases agree with TRBD2. The junction had 5 bases not matched to a gene; V was cut back by 3 bases and J by 5 bases. CDR3 length: 14 amino acids. The germline gives CDR1 ENHRY, CDR2 SYGVKD.

This chain uses TRBV7-6 with TRBJ1-1, with D maybe TRBD1 (6 bases). V shed 5 bases and J shed 0 bases, with 10 bases lying between them. The CDR3 runs 14 residues. Germline-derived CDR1 and CDR2 are SGHVS and FNYEAQ. The DNA of the CDR3 is TGTGCCAGCAGCGCAACAGGGATGAACACTGAAGCTTTCTTT. Translating gives CASSATGMNTEAFF.

The chain uses TRBV7-6 and TRBJ2-1, with 7 bases aligning to TRBD1. J lost 0 bases, V lost 3 bases, and 11 bases had no gene match. CDR3 length equals 18 residues. Germline V lookup: CDR1 SGHVS, CDR2 FNYEAQ. The CDR3 spells CASSFRGRQGSSYNEQFF. CDR3 nucleotides: TGTGCCAGCAGCTTTAGAGGGAGACAGGGAAGCTCCTACAATGAGCAGTTCTTC.